A single sample gave rise to the 31 T cell receptor beta chains below, sequenced in a study of T cells in Graves' hyperthyroidism and ophthalmopathy. What was amplified from RNA transcripts were TCR beta CDR3 regions. A set of HTBI primers served as the primers for a first-round RT-PCR of the TCR CDR3. TCRdb processed the multiplex PCR reads anew with MiXCR; each CDR3 protein has one entry. This table holds around 690,000 distinct CDR3 sequences, around a sixth found once. The specimen was blood. These receptors originate from a middle-aged man with Graves' hyperthyroidism.

This clonotype showed up many times. The chain uses TRBV3-1 and TRBJ2-2; 7 bases align to TRBD1. Germline V gives CDR1 LGHDT, CDR2 YNNKEL (reference sequence). Trimming at V came to 6 bases and at J to 5 bases, leaving 3 bases not matched to a gene. The CDR3 sequence is 13 residues long. CDR3 coding DNA: TGTGCCAGCAGTCAACAGGGGACCGGGGAGCTGTTTTTT. Amino acids: CASSQQGTGELFF. The full variable domain, in which reference TRBV3-1 and TRBJ2-2 provide the parts outside the CDR3, is DTAVSQTPKYLVTQMGNDKSIKCEQNLGHDTMYWYKQDSKKFLKIMFSYNNKELIINETVPNRFSPKSPDKAHLNLHINSLELGDSAVYFCASSQQGTGELFFGEGSRLTVL.

In this sample, this clonotype turned up many times. This chain links TRBV18 with TRBJ2-7, with TRBD1 identical over 10 bases. V lost 6 bases to trimming and J lost 2 bases; unmatched junction nucleotides: 1. This CDR3 is built from 13 residues. The germline V gene encodes CDR1 KGHSH and CDR2 LQKENI. The CDR3, as DNA: TGTGCCAGCTCCGGGACAGGGGCCTACGAGCAGTACTTC. Translated: CASSGTGAYEQYF.

This clonotype was counted many times. The chain recombines TRBV10-3 with TRBJ2-7; tentatively, D is TRBD1 or TRBD2 (5 bases each). Trimming pared 4 bases from V and 2 bases from J, leaving 9 bases between. The germline V gene encodes CDR1 ENHRY and CDR2 SYGVKD. This CDR3 is built from 13 residues. The CDR3 region is CAISGDLTYEQYF. The CDR3 DNA sequence: TGTGCCATCAGTGGGGACCTGACCTACGAGCAGTACTTC.

The chain couples TRBV20-1 to TRBJ2-1; 10 bases fit TRBD2. Germline V gene sequence: CDR1 DFQATT, CDR2 SNEGSKA (reference sequence). The J segment lost 6 bases and the V segment lost 0 bases, leaving 11 bases of the junction unmatched. The CDR3 is made up of 17 amino acids. The CDR3 region has the DNA TGCAGTGCTAGAGATGCGTCCCTAGCGGGAGTAGCCAATGAGCAGTTCTTC. Translating it yields CSARDASLAGVANEQFF.

This clonotype was found many times. V and J are TRBV11-2 and TRBJ1-1, with no clear D. The V gene lost 5 bases and the J gene lost 4 bases, with 14 bases spanning the gap. Germline values: CDR1 SGHAT, CDR2 FQNNGV. This CDR3 contains 14 residues. For the CDR3, the DNA is TGTGCCAGCAGCCTCCGAAATTTGGGCACTGAAGCTTTCTTT. Protein product: CASSLRNLGTEAFF.

This clonotype was picked up many times. The J gene is TRBJ1-5, the V gene TRBV28, with TRBD1 as a possible D gene (6 bases). Trimming took off 3 bases at V and 0 bases at J, with 18 bases between the two ends. CDR1 MDHEN and CDR2 SYDVKM come from the germline V gene. This CDR3 has 18 residues. CDR3 amino acids: CASSFPGGAGDSNQPQHF. CDR3 DNA: TGTGCCAGCAGTTTCCCGGGGGGGGCGGGGGATAGCAATCAGCCCCAGCATTTT.

This clonotype has a count of ten or more. The V call is TRBV2, the J call TRBJ1-1; D is undetermined. V lost 6 bases, J lost 1 base, and 12 bases lay in between. CDR3 length: 14 residues. Germline loops: CDR1 SNHLY, CDR2 FYNNEI. CDR3 sequence reads: CASRRQGPNTEAFF. The CDR3 DNA is TGTGCCAGCAGGAGACAAGGGCCGAACACTGAAGCTTTCTTT.

This clonotype was recorded many times. In DNA, the CDR3 is TGTGCCAGCACCACCACGGGGAGGGGTGTAGTATACGAGCAGTACTTC. Translated: CASTTTGRGVVYEQYF. The chain recombines TRBV28 with TRBJ2-7, with TRBD2 identical over 7 bases. Germline CDR1 and CDR2: MDHEN and SYDVKM. V lost 7 bases, J lost 4 bases, and 16 bases stayed unmatched. The CDR3 covers 16 residues.

This clonotype was counted many times. V gene TRBV28 combines with J gene TRBJ2-1; perhaps TRBD2 as D (5 bases). The CDR3 is 14 amino acids. Trimming left V 8 bases short and J 0 bases short, with 11 bases between. CDR1 and CDR2 (germline): MDHEN, SYDVKM. The CDR3 bases are TGTGCCAGCGGGAAAGGAGGCTCCTACAATGAGCAGTTCTTC. Translated, it gives CASGKGGSYNEQFF.

This rearrangement joins TRBV9 to TRBJ2-7; 7 bases are a match to TRBD1. This CDR3 is 15 amino acids long. The V and J ends lost 5 bases and 1 base, in that order; junction bases with no gene match: 9. CDR1 and CDR2 (germline): SGDLS, YYNGEE. In DNA form, the CDR3 reads TGTGCCAGCAGTCAGGGGCCGGGACAGTCCTACGAGCAGTACTTC. It codes for CASSQGPGQSYEQYF.

This clonotype has a handful of counts. The CDR3: CASSEVPGYEQYF. The DNA of the CDR3 is TGTGCCAGCAGTGAAGTCCCGGGATACGAGCAGTACTTC. The V and J genes are TRBV6-1 and TRBJ2-7, with D maybe TRBD2 (5 bases). The length of the CDR3 is 13 residues. Germline V gene data show CDR1 as MNHNS and CDR2 as SASEGT. V lost 1 base to trimming and J lost 4 bases, with 8 bases between them.

This clonotype was counted at least ten times. The chain couples TRBV27 to TRBJ2-7; TRBD1 matches at 7 bases. This CDR3 spans 14 amino acids. The germline CDR1 and CDR2 sequences are MNHEY and SMNVEV (reference sequence). The ends lost 5 bases at V and 3 bases at J; junction bases unmatched: 7. CDR3 coding DNA: TGTGCCAGCAGTCCTCTCACAGGGGTCTACGAGCAGTACTTC. It specifies CASSPLTGVYEQYF.

This chain joins TRBV19 and TRBJ2-7; D is unclear. The CDR3 covers 12 residues. The germline V gene encodes CDR1 LNHDA and CDR2 SQIVND (reference sequence). The V and J ends lost 6 bases and 6 bases respectively, with 12 bases between them. The DNA of the CDR3 is TGTGCCAGTAGCCCTTTGGCTGGCGAGCAGTACTTC. Amino acid sequence: CASSPLAGEQYF.

Many counts were recorded for this clonotype. The chain links TRBV28 to TRBJ2-7; D possibly corresponds to TRBD2 (5 bases). With 6 bases removed from V and 3 bases from J, the gap between germline ends came to 15 bases. CDR1 and CDR2 from the germline V gene are MDHEN and SYDVKM. The CDR3 sequence is 14 residues long. The CDR3: CASRYNLGSYEQYF. The CDR3 DNA reads as TGTGCCAGCAGATATAACCTGGGGAGCTACGAGCAGTACTTC.

This clonotype was counted between two and nine times. The V gene is TRBV5-1, the J gene TRBJ1-1; D not certain. Germline V lookup: CDR1 SGHRS, CDR2 YFSETQ. V was shortened by 0 bases and J by 0 bases, with 12 bases between the two germline ends. The CDR3 length is 16 residues. CDR3 in amino acids: CASSLEGGGLNTEAFF. The CDR3 DNA reads as TGCGCCAGCAGCTTGGAGGGCGGAGGCCTGAACACTGAAGCTTTCTTT. Supplemented by reference TRBV5-1 and TRBJ1-1, the full variable domain reads KAGVTQTPRYLIKTRGQQVTLSCSPISGHRSVSWYQQTPGQGLQFLFEYFSETQRNKGNFPGRFSGRQFSNSRSEMNVSTLELGDSALYLCASSLEGGGLNTEAFFGQGTRLTVV.

This clonotype was picked up many times. The chain employs TRBV7-2 and TRBJ2-1; D is unresolved. Germline lookup yields CDR1 SGHTA and CDR2 FQGNSA. The germline V and J ends were trimmed by 4 bases and 3 bases, with 13 bases remaining between them. CDR3 size: 15 residues. The CDR3 reads CASSSRTAYYNEQFF. Written as DNA, the CDR3 is TGTGCCAGCAGCTCCCGGACCGCGTACTACAATGAGCAGTTCTTC.

J is TRBJ2-2 and V is TRBV6-1; 15 nucleotides agree with TRBD2. CDR1 is MNHNS and CDR2 is SASEGT in the germline V gene. The CDR3 extends over 17 amino acids. With V trimmed by 4 bases and J by 4 bases, 4 bases remained unmatched. The CDR3 bases are TGTGCCAGCAGTGGGGGACTAGCGGGAGGCGTCACCGGGGAGCTGTTTTTT. It codes for CASSGGLAGGVTGELFF.

This clonotype came up once. This may arise from a read error, as a much more abundant clone is one base away. The rearrangement uses TRBV6-9 and TRBJ2-7; D call uncertain. This CDR3 has 14 residues. Germline CDR1 reads MNHGY; CDR2 reads SVAAGI. The CDR3 DNA reads as TGTGTCAGCAGTTACGCGGAAGACTCCTACGAGCAGTACTTC. Translating it yields CVSSYAEDSYEQYF.

This CDR3 is CSASGAREGLSYNEQFF. DNA for the CDR3: TGCAGTGCTAGTGGGGCGCGGGAGGGCCTTTCATACAATGAGCAGTTCTTC. The genes are TRBV20-1 and TRBJ2-1; 9 bases fit TRBD2. This CDR3 is 17 amino acids long. Germline trimming cut 3 bases from V and 4 bases from J; bases unmatched to any gene: 13. The germline gives CDR1 DFQATT, CDR2 SNEGSKA (reference sequence).

The table lists this clonotype with a few counts. Mismatch with germline at one junction end may stem from a read error. CDR3 coding DNA: TGTAGTGCCCTGACAGGGGAGGGACTAGCGGGACAGGACACCGGGGAGCTGTTTTTT. Translation: CSALTGEGLAGQDTGELFF. The rearrangement links TRBV20-1 to TRBJ2-2, with TRBD2 identical over 13 bases. Germline loops: CDR1 DFQATT, CDR2 SNEGSKA (reference sequence). This CDR3 contains 19 residues.

Notes on this clonotype: A single base separates this from a much larger clone, so it may be a read error. The chain links TRBV28 to TRBJ2-2; no reliable D call. CDR3 length equals 14 residues. The germline V gene has CDR1 MDHEN and CDR2 SYDVKM. CDR3 protein: CAGSLQANTGELFF. The CDR3 bases are TGTGCCGGCAGTTTACAAGCGAACACCGGGGAGCTGTTTTTT.

This clonotype showed up just a few times. This chain uses TRBV6-1 with TRBJ1-4, with unresolved D. Trimming stripped 4 bases from V and 0 bases from J, with 9 bases between. The CDR3 has 15 residues. Looked up from germline, CDR1 is MNHNS and CDR2 is SASEGT. CDR3 DNA: TGTGCCAGCAGTGGACTCTCCGCAACTAATGAAAAACTGTTTTTT. Translating gives CASSGLSATNEKLFF.

V and J are TRBV20-1 and TRBJ2-7; TRBD2 aligns across 12 bases. V was clipped by 3 bases and J by 2 bases; unmatched bases: 2. The germline CDR1 and CDR2 sequences are DFQATT and SNEGSKA (reference sequence). CDR3 length: 14 amino acids. Written as DNA, the CDR3 is TGCAGTGCTAGTCTAGCGGGAGGGCCCTACGAGCAGTACTTC. Protein: CSASLAGGPYEQYF.

The genes are TRBV5-1 and TRBJ1-2; D unclear. V was clipped by 4 bases and J by 6 bases, with 19 bases between them. The CDR3 has 15 amino acids. The germline V gene encodes CDR1 SGHRS and CDR2 YFSETQ. This CDR3 is CASSQPPETLNGYTF. In nucleotides, the CDR3 is TGCGCCAGCAGCCAGCCCCCAGAAACTCTAAATGGCTACACCTTC.

The sample holds many counts of this clonotype. The conserved closing phenylalanine or tryptophan is absent in this CDR3, likely reflecting a read error. The chain uses TRBV11-1 and TRBJ2-2; TRBD2 aligns across 7 bases. From germline, CDR1 is SGHAT and CDR2 FQDESV (reference sequence). The CDR3 runs to 16 residues. Trimming at V came to 2 bases and at J to 2 bases, leaving 5 bases not matched to a gene. For the CDR3, the DNA is TGTGCCAGCAGCTTATCGCTAGCGGTTAACACCGGGGAGCTGTTTCTT. Translating gives CASSLSLAVNTGELFL.

There are many counts of this clonotype. This rearrangement joins TRBV20-1 to TRBJ1-1, with D hard to call. Germline CDR1 DFQATT, CDR2 SNEGSKA (reference sequence). The V and J ends lost 0 bases and 8 bases respectively, with 7 bases between them. The CDR3 sequence is 11 residues long. Here the CDR3 reads CSARDPTEAFF. Here the CDR3 DNA reads TGCAGTGCTAGAGATCCCACCGAAGCTTTCTTT.

In this sample, this clonotype turned up a few times. A junction boundary mismatches the germline segment, possibly from a read error. This chain links TRBV7-9 with TRBJ2-7; 7 positions match TRBD1. CDR1 and CDR2 from the germline V gene are SEHNR and FQNEAQ (reference sequence). The CDR3 spans 15 residues. The DNA of the CDR3 is TGTACCAGCAGCTCCACAGGGGCCGAATCCTACGAGCAGTACTTC. As protein: CTSSSTGAESYEQYF.

This clonotype appeared many times. The chain joins TRBV15 to TRBJ2-1; TRBD1 matches at 9 bases. The CDR3 runs 16 residues. In germline, CDR1 is LNHNV, CDR2 YYDKDF (reference sequence). After removal of 1 base from V and 7 bases from J, the junction contained 8 bases not matched to a gene. CDR3 sequence reads: CATSRARDRVTNEQFF. CDR3 sequence (DNA): TGTGCCACCAGCAGAGCCCGGGACAGGGTGACAAATGAGCAGTTCTTC. The full variable domain, with the rest looked up from reference TRBV15 and TRBJ2-1, is DAMVIQNPRYQVTQFGKPVTLSCSQTLNHNVMYWYQQKSSQAPKLLFHYYDKDFNNEADTPDNFQSRRPNTSFCFLDIRSPGLGDTAMYLCATSRARDRVTNEQFFGPGTRLTVL.

This clonotype showed up many times. The chain links TRBV5-1 to TRBJ2-7, with D unclear. The germline CDR1 and CDR2 sequences are SGHRS and YFSETQ. The CDR3 spans 14 residues. The V end lost 0 bases, the J end lost 2 bases, and 9 bases lay between the germline ends. CDR3 nucleotides: TGCGCCAGCAGCTTGGCGGGCCAGCCCTACGAGCAGTACTTC. This translates into CASSLAGQPYEQYF.

V and J are TRBV18 and TRBJ2-7, with D perhaps matching TRBD1 or TRBD2 (5 bases each). Germline V CDR1 and CDR2: KGHSH, LQKENI. The CDR3 runs 13 residues. V lost 3 bases and J 7 bases, leaving 13 bases between the germline ends. The CDR3 DNA is TGTGCCAGCTCACCTGGGACGGCTTCTGAGCAGTACTTC. Translating it yields CASSPGTASEQYF.

This clonotype has a count of ten or more. This chain connects TRBV20-1 to TRBJ1-4; 7 bases line up with TRBD1. Looked up from germline, CDR1 is DFQATT and CDR2 is SNEGSKA (reference sequence). Losses at the gene ends were 5 bases for V and 5 bases for J; bases not matched to a gene: 8. This CDR3 has 14 residues. This chain's CDR3 is CSADWTGRNEKLFF. The CDR3 DNA sequence: TGCAGTGCTGATTGGACAGGCAGGAATGAAAAACTGTTTTTT.